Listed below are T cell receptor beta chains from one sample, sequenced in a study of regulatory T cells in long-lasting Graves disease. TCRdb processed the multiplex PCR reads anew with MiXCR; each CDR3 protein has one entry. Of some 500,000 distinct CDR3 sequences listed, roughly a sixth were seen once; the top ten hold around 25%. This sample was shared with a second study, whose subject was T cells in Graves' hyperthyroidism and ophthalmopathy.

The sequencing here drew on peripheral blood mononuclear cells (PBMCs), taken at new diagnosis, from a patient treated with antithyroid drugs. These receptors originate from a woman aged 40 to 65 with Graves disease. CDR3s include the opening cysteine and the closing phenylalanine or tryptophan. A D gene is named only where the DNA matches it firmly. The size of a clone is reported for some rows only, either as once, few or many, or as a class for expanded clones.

CDR3: CASSRQGEDTEAFF; DNA: TGTGCCAGCAGTCGACAGGGGGAGGACACTGAAGCTTTCTTT; size: NA; V: TRBV12-3/TRBV12-4; D: TRBD1; J: TRBJ1-1
CDR3: CASSALTGSSYEQYF; DNA: TGTGCCAGCAGTGCCCTTACAGGCAGTTCCTACGAGCAGTACTTC; size: many; V: TRBV12-3/TRBV12-4; D: NA; J: TRBJ2-7
CDR3: CATSRGRDVLYGYTF; DNA: TGTGCCACCAGCAGAGGCAGGGATGTGCTATATGGCTACACCTTC; size: many; V: TRBV15; D: NA; J: TRBJ1-2
CDR3: CATGRGGSYNEQFF; DNA: TGTGCCACTGGGCGAGGGGGCTCCTACAATGAGCAGTTCTTC; size: NA; V: TRBV19; D: NA; J: TRBJ2-1
CDR3: CASSFGLEGTEAFF; DNA: TGTGCCAGCAGTTTCGGATTAGAGGGCACTGAAGCTTTCTTT; size: many; V: TRBV2; D: NA; J: TRBJ1-1
CDR3: CASSELRDVYSNQPQHF; DNA: TGTGCCAGCAGTGAATTGAGGGACGTCTATAGCAATCAGCCCCAGCATTTT; size: many; V: TRBV6-1; D: NA; J: TRBJ1-5
CDR3: CASTRLTGHPLNTEAFF; DNA: TGTGCCAGCACGAGGTTAACAGGACATCCCTTGAACACTGAAGCTTTCTTT; size: NA; V: TRBV11-2; D: NA; J: TRBJ1-1
CDR3: CASGTRQGGYTF; DNA: TGTGCCAGTGGAACTAGACAGGGCGGCTACACCTTC; size: few; V: TRBV19; D: TRBD1; J: TRBJ1-2
CDR3: CAWSDRGGSQPQHF; DNA: TGTGCCTGGAGTGACAGGGGTGGGAGTCAGCCCCAGCATTTT; size: few; V: TRBV30; D: TRBD1; J: TRBJ1-5
CDR3: CAWIKGGGYTF; DNA: TGTGCCTGGATAAAGGGCGGGGGCTACACCTTC; size: NA; V: TRBV30; D: NA; J: TRBJ1-2
CDR3: CASSSTGTSGSYEQYF; DNA: TGTGCCAGCAGTTCAACAGGGACTAGCGGAAGCTACGAGCAGTACTTC; size: few; V: TRBV27; D: TRBD2; J: TRBJ2-7
CDR3: CSVGMDTQYF; DNA: TGCAGCGTTGGGATGGATACGCAGTATTTT; size: NA; V: TRBV29-1; D: NA; J: TRBJ2-3
CDR3: CASSWDSQNTEAFF; DNA: TGTGCCAGCAGCTGGGACAGCCAAAACACTGAAGCTTTCTTT; size: many; V: TRBV11-3; D: TRBD1; J: TRBJ1-1
CDR3: CASSLGLGGRDTEAFF; DNA: TGTGCCAGCAGCTTAGGCCTCGGGGGCCGGGACACTGAAGCTTTCTTT; size: many; V: TRBV13; D: NA; J: TRBJ1-1
CDR3: CASTRRTANTEAFF; DNA: TGTGCCAGCACCCGTCGTACAGCGAACACTGAAGCTTTCTTT; size: NA; V: TRBV28; D: NA; J: TRBJ1-1
CDR3: CASSQYRFYGYTF; DNA: TGTGCCAGCAGCCAATATAGGTTCTATGGCTACACCTTC; size: many; V: TRBV3-1; D: NA; J: TRBJ1-2
CDR3: CASSQVDLGSTEAFF; DNA: TGTGCCAGCAGCCAAGTCGACTTAGGGAGCACTGAAGCTTTCTTT; size: many; V: TRBV3-1; D: NA; J: TRBJ1-1
CDR3: CASSLGTDSTDTQYF; DNA: TGTGCCAGCAGCTTGGGAACGGACAGCACAGATACGCAGTATTTT; size: many; V: TRBV7-9; D: NA; J: TRBJ2-3
CDR3: CASSEALRTLNTYNSPLHF; DNA: TGTGCCAGCAGTGAAGCGCTTCGGACTCTCAACACCTATAATTCACCCCTCCACTTT; size: few; V: TRBV6-1; D: NA; J: TRBJ1-6
CDR3: CASRSGLTYGYTF; DNA: TGTGCCAGCAGGTCGGGACTGACCTATGGCTACACCTTC; size: NA; V: TRBV7-2; D: NA; J: TRBJ1-2
CDR3: CASRGNEKLFF; DNA: TGTGCCAGCAGAGGGAATGAAAAACTGTTTTTT; size: many; V: TRBV12-3/TRBV12-4; D: NA; J: TRBJ1-4
CDR3: CASSLGRQGAPVKEEQYF; DNA: TGCGCCAGCAGCTTGGGCCGTCAGGGGGCCCCGGTTAAAGAAGAGCAGTACTTC; size: few; V: TRBV5-1; D: TRBD1; J: TRBJ2-7
CDR3: CASSLSLYSYEQYF; DNA: TGTGCCAGCAGTTTATCCTTGTACTCCTACGAGCAGTACTTC; size: many; V: TRBV12-3/TRBV12-4; D: NA; J: TRBJ2-7
CDR3: CASSLARPSSYEQYF; DNA: TGTGCCAGCAGCTTAGCGCGGCCTTCCTCCTACGAGCAGTACTTC; size: many; V: TRBV11-2; D: NA; J: TRBJ2-7
CDR3: CASSAPTVRHGYTF; DNA: TGTGCCAGCAGTGCCCCGACAGTTCGGCATGGCTACACCTTC; size: NA; V: TRBV25-1; D: NA; J: TRBJ1-2
CDR3: CASSEEAGGSQPQHF; DNA: TGTGCCAGCAGTGAAGAGGCAGGGGGTTCTCAGCCCCAGCATTTT; size: many; V: TRBV2; D: TRBD1; J: TRBJ1-5
CDR3: CASSPRIVRQETQYF; DNA: TGTGCCAGCAGCCCCCGGATCGTTCGGCAAGAGACCCAGTACTTC; size: NA; V: TRBV7-9; D: NA; J: TRBJ2-5
CDR3: CASSQDGGGSSPLHF; DNA: TGCGCCAGCAGCCAAGATGGAGGGGGCAGTTCACCCCTCCACTTT; size: few; V: TRBV4-1; D: TRBD1; J: TRBJ1-6
CDR3: CASSPATVIYEQYF; DNA: TGTGCCAGCAGCCCGGCCACAGTTATCTACGAGCAGTACTTC; size: many; V: TRBV5-1; D: NA; J: TRBJ2-7
CDR3: CASSFSRNTEAFF; DNA: TGTGCCAGCAGTTTCTCTAGGAACACTGAAGCTTTCTTT; size: many; V: TRBV28; D: NA; J: TRBJ1-1
CDR3: CASSDHRGGNTIYF; DNA: TGTGCCAGCAGCGATCACAGGGGAGGAAACACCATATATTTT; size: few; V: TRBV9; D: TRBD1; J: TRBJ1-3
CDR3: CSARAGLAGGWEQETQYF; DNA: TGCAGTGCTAGAGCAGGACTAGCGGGGGGTTGGGAACAAGAGACCCAGTACTTC; size: few; V: TRBV20-1; D: TRBD2; J: TRBJ2-5
CDR3: CATSDPTGSGNTIYF; DNA: TGTGCCACCAGTGACCCGACAGGTTCTGGAAACACCATATATTTT; size: many; V: TRBV24-1; D: NA; J: TRBJ1-3
CDR3: CAWSRGKTYEQYF; DNA: TGTGCCTGGAGTCGGGGAAAAACCTACGAGCAGTACTTC; size: few; V: TRBV30; D: NA; J: TRBJ2-7
CDR3: CASTLGGHTIYF; DNA: TGTGCCAGCACCCTAGGGGGGCACACCATATATTTT; size: NA; V: TRBV7-9; D: NA; J: TRBJ1-3
CDR3: CASSDGTGGSSPLHF; DNA: TGTGCCAGCAGTGATGGAACAGGGGGTAGTTCACCCCTCCACTTT; size: few; V: TRBV25-1; D: TRBD1; J: TRBJ1-6
CDR3: CASSTGHTDTQYF; DNA: TGTGCCAGCTCTACAGGGCACACAGATACGCAGTATTTT; size: NA; V: TRBV7-3; D: NA; J: TRBJ2-3
CDR3: CSAKKQGGTDTQYF; DNA: TGCAGTGCTAAAAAACAGGGAGGAACAGATACGCAGTATTTT; size: NA; V: TRBV20-1; D: NA; J: TRBJ2-3
CDR3: CAISEIRASEQYF; DNA: TGTGCCATCAGTGAGATCAGGGCTTCCGAGCAGTACTTC; size: NA; V: TRBV10-3; D: NA; J: TRBJ2-7
CDR3: CASSLTRGGVNEQFF; DNA: TGTGCCAGCTCACTAACGCGGGGGGGCGTCAATGAGCAGTTCTTC; size: few; V: TRBV18; D: TRBD2; J: TRBJ2-1
CDR3: CSVEAAGNYEQYF; DNA: TGCAGCGTTGAAGCGGCAGGGAATTACGAGCAGTACTTC; size: many; V: TRBV29-1; D: NA; J: TRBJ2-7
CDR3: CASSYLGLAGAQQFF; DNA: TGTGCCAGCAGCTACCTGGGACTAGCGGGGGCTCAGCAGTTCTTC; size: many; V: TRBV6-2/TRBV6-3; D: TRBD2; J: TRBJ2-1
CDR3: CSTDRVGTEAFF; DNA: TGCAGCACCGACAGGGTGGGCACTGAAGCTTTCTTT; size: many; V: TRBV29-1; D: TRBD1; J: TRBJ1-1
CDR3: CASRPRETYEQYF; DNA: TGTGCCAGCCGGCCCCGGGAGACCTACGAGCAGTACTTC; size: many; V: TRBV6-1; D: NA; J: TRBJ2-7
CDR3: CASSTPGREKLFF; DNA: TGTGCCAGCAGCACCCCGGGCCGCGAAAAACTGTTTTTT; size: NA; V: TRBV7-2; D: NA; J: TRBJ1-4
CDR3: CASSLVVGDTEAFF; DNA: TGTGCCAGCAGCCTGGTGGTAGGGGACACTGAAGCTTTCTTT; size: many; V: TRBV3-1; D: NA; J: TRBJ1-1
CDR3: CASCDPEDISRGYTF; DNA: TGTGCCAGCTGTGACCCAGAGGACATTTCCCGCGGCTACACCTTC; size: few; V: TRBV12-3/TRBV12-4; D: NA; J: TRBJ1-2
CDR3: CASSYKGRSSYEQYF; DNA: TGTGCCAGCAGTTACAAGGGCCGGAGCTCCTACGAGCAGTACTTC; size: few; V: TRBV6-5; D: NA; J: TRBJ2-7
CDR3: CASTPGQGLSGANVLTF; DNA: TGTGCCAGCACCCCGGGACAGGGCCTCTCTGGGGCCAACGTCCTGACTTTC; size: NA; V: TRBV12-3/TRBV12-4; D: TRBD1; J: TRBJ2-6
CDR3: CASSLGGDSNYGYTF; DNA: TGTGCCAGCAGCTTAGGTGGGGACAGTAACTATGGCTACACCTTC; size: many; V: TRBV7-9; D: TRBD1; J: TRBJ1-2
CDR3: CASRTPAKDTQYF; DNA: TGTGCCAGCAGGACTCCAGCCAAAGATACGCAGTATTTT; size: NA; V: TRBV11-2; D: NA; J: TRBJ2-3
CDR3: CASSAGRDWDTQYF; DNA: TGTGCCAGCAGCGCGGGGCGGGACTGGGATACGCAGTATTTT; size: NA; V: TRBV9; D: NA; J: TRBJ2-3
CDR3: CASSQRGSSYEQYF; DNA: TGTGCCAGCAGCCAACGGGGGAGCTCCTACGAGCAGTACTTC; size: many; V: TRBV3-1; D: NA; J: TRBJ2-7